There are a few counts of the clone carrying this T cell receptor (beta chain). Its specificity is not known. Amplification of TCR beta CDR3 regions was performed using RNA transcripts as template. An initial round of RT-PCR targeting the TCR CDR3 relied on the HTBI primer set. Using its own MiXCR run on the multiplex PCR reads, TCRdb lists one record per CDR3 protein. The sample records under 350,000 distinct CDR3 sequences, around 23% being singletons. These data belong to a study of T cells in Graves' hyperthyroidism and ophthalmopathy. General observations from the study: Ophthalmopathy was model-predicted a median roughly 6.3 months pre-onset.

Trimming stripped 5 bases from V and 0 bases from J, with 13 bases between. The CDR3 extends over 15 amino acids. Per germline, CDR1 SGHAT and CDR2 FQNNGV. Diagnoses were established using clinical symptoms, serum thyroxine and TRAb, thyroid ultrasound and orbital computed tomography. This rearrangement joins TRBV11-2 to TRBJ1-1, with D perhaps matching TRBD1 (6 bases). This TCR came from a woman in her 50s with Graves' hyperthyroidism. Sequenced sample: blood. CDR3 coding DNA: TGTGCCAGCAGCCGAGCGCAGGGGATGAACACTGAAGCTTTCTTT. This codes for CASSRAQGMNTEAFF. Together with reference TRBV11-2 and TRBJ1-1, the CDR3 gives the full variable domain: EAGVAQSPRYKIIEKRQSVAFWCNPISGHATLYWYQQILGQGPKLLIQFQNNGVVDDSQLPKDRFSAERLKGVDSTLKIQPAKLEDSAVYLCASSRAQGMNTEAFFGQGTRLTVV.